These 30 T cell receptor beta chains were all obtained from the same sample, sequenced in a study of CD8+ T cells in alopecia areata. RNA was extracted and reverse transcribed into cDNA as the sequencing template. Clones were read by immunoSEQ multiplex PCR, and TCRdb kept only the in-frame ones, dropping some. The table has around 97,000 clones, 85% to 90% seen once. Indicated treatment: oral pan-JAK inhibitor, 5-10 mg twice daily. The material sequenced was CD8+ T cells sorted from blood, taken at approximately week 30, from a patient treated with tofacitinib. Every receptor here comes from a human donor with alopecia areata.

The rearrangement joins TRBV7-9 to TRBJ2-5; TRBD2 aligns across 7 bases. The CDR3 is 14 residues long. Germline-derived CDR1 and CDR2 are SEHNR and FQNEAQ (reference sequence). V gave up 5 bases and J gave up 4 bases; unmatched junction bases: 7. CDR3 amino acids: CASSPGLAGETQYF. CDR3 DNA sequence: TGTGCCAGCAGCCCTGGGTTAGCGGGAGAGACCCAGTACTTC.

The chain is built from TRBV12-5 and TRBJ2-7, with a weak D call TRBD1 (5 bases). Trimming left V 3 bases short and J 5 bases short, with 14 bases between. CDR3 length: 14 residues. Germline-derived CDR1 and CDR2 are LGHNT and FRNRAP. The chain's CDR3 is CASGFALDSDEQYF. CDR3 DNA: TGTGCTAGTGGTTTTGCCCTCGACAGCGACGAGCAGTACTTC.

J is TRBJ2-1 and V is TRBV27; tentatively, D is TRBD2 (5 bases). The CDR3 spans 14 residues. CDR1 and CDR2 (germline): MNHEY, SMNVEV (reference sequence). V dropped 4 bases and J dropped 1 base, with 8 bases sitting between them. CDR3 bases: TGTGCCAGCAGTTCTGAGGGTTCCTACAATGAGCAGTTCTTC. It is translated as CASSSEGSYNEQFF.

V is TRBV29-1 and J is TRBJ2-7, with D unclear. This CDR3 is built from 13 residues. V was clipped by 0 bases and J by 3 bases, with 9 bases between them. The germline V gene has CDR1 SQVTM and CDR2 ANQGSEA. The CDR3 DNA is TGCAGCGTTGAAGATCCGGGCAGCTACGAGCAGTACTTC. This codes for CSVEDPGSYEQYF.

The rearrangement links TRBV7-9 to TRBJ2-7, with TRBD2 matching over 8 bases. The CDR3 is 15 residues long. Per germline, CDR1 SEHNR and CDR2 FQNEAQ (reference sequence). V was clipped by 4 bases and J by 1 base; unmatched bases: 6. The CDR3 DNA sequence: TGTGCCAGCAGCTCCAGCGGGAGCGGGTCCTACGAGCAGTACTTC. Translated, it gives CASSSSGSGSYEQYF.

Only a few counts were recorded for this clone. This chain joins TRBV5-5 and TRBJ2-7; possible D gene TRBD1, 6 bases. CDR3 length equals 13 residues. Trimming pared 5 bases from V and 2 bases from J, leaving 11 bases between. CDR1 is SGHKS, CDR2 YYEKEE, per germline (reference sequence). CDR3 loop: CASSSDRAYEQYF. CDR3 sequence (DNA): TGTGCCAGCAGTTCGGACAGAGCCTACGAGCAGTACTTC.

This rearrangement joins TRBV5-1 to TRBJ2-5; D is uncertain. The J call may be faulty, since TRBJ2-7 better matches the DNA end. The CDR3 runs to 11 residues. From germline, CDR1 is SGHRS and CDR2 YFSETQ. The CDR3 DNA reads TGCGCCAGCAGGACCGACTACGAGCAGTACTTC. Its protein product is CASRTDYEQYF.

Here the CDR3 DNA reads TGTGCCAGCAGCGGAGAGGGGGGCGTCGCGACAGATACGCAGTATTTT. Protein product: CASSGEGGVATDTQYF. The rearrangement uses TRBV7-9 and TRBJ2-3; D may correspond to TRBD1 or TRBD2 (6 bases each). Germline V gene data show CDR1 as SEHNR and CDR2 as FQNEAQ (reference sequence). Trimming took off 5 bases at V and 3 bases at J, with 18 bases between the two ends. CDR3 length: 16 residues.

This chain uses TRBV7-8 with TRBJ2-1; 7 nucleotides match TRBD2. V shed 1 base and J 5 bases; nucleotides not matched to a gene: 5. This CDR3 has 15 residues. The germline gives CDR1 SGHVS, CDR2 FQNEAQ. The CDR3 loop reads CASSLVGTNNNEQFF. CDR3 bases: TGTGCCAGCAGCTTAGTTGGGACTAACAACAATGAGCAGTTCTTC.

This chain joins TRBV5-6 and TRBJ2-1, with D perhaps matching TRBD2 (5 bases). V gave up 2 bases and J gave up 4 bases, with 13 bases separating them. The CDR3 is 15 residues long. CDR1 and CDR2 from the germline V gene are SGHDT and YYEEEE. The DNA for the CDR3 is TGTGCCAGCAGCTTTGAGGGAGCTGGTTACAATGAGCAGTTCTTC. Encoded protein: CASSFEGAGYNEQFF.

The J gene is TRBJ2-5, the V gene TRBV5-1; unclear D gene. The V gene's germline CDR1 is SGHRS and CDR2 YFSETQ. The V gene lost 6 bases and the J gene lost 11 bases, with 11 bases spanning the gap. CDR3 length equals 10 residues. This CDR3 is CASTPRAQYF. The CDR3 nucleotides are TGCGCCAGCACCCCTAGGGCTCAGTACTTC.

The V call is TRBV2, the J call TRBJ1-1; D is uncertain. Trimming took off 0 bases at V and 4 bases at J, with 6 bases between the two ends. Germline V CDR1 and CDR2: SNHLY, FYNNEI. The length of the CDR3 is 13 residues. CDR3 nucleotides: TGTGCCAGCAGTGAAGCGGGCGGCACTGAAGCTTTCTTT. Translation: CASSEAGGTEAFF.

This chain uses TRBV10-3 with TRBJ2-7; D gene uncertain. Trimming shortened V by 3 bases and J by 4 bases, and 4 bases separated the two germline ends. The CDR3 spans 11 residues. Germline CDR1 is ENHRY and CDR2 is SYGVKD. This chain's CDR3 is CAISEGYEQYF. The CDR3 coding sequence is TGTGCCATCAGTGAAGGATACGAGCAGTACTTC.

A word on this clone: Since a much larger clone is just one base distant, this may be a read error. The chain links TRBV27 to TRBJ2-3; 11 bases line up with TRBD2. With V trimmed by 5 bases and J by 1 base, 2 bases remained unmatched. Germline-derived CDR1 and CDR2 are MNHEY and SMNVEV (reference sequence). The CDR3 loop spans 15 amino acids. CDR3 sequence reads: CASSELAGGTDTQYF. CDR3 sequence (DNA): TGTGCCAGCAGTGAACTAGCGGGGGGCACAGATACGCAGTATTTT.

Details on this clone: Other DNA sequences of this sample code for an identical CDR3. The chain couples TRBV4-1 to TRBJ2-7; the D call may be TRBD1 or TRBD2 (5 bases each). Germline assignment: CDR1 MGHRA and CDR2 YSYEKL. V was cut by 0 bases and J by 3 bases, with 12 bases left in between. CDR3 length: 15 amino acids. Here the CDR3 DNA reads TGCGCCAGCAGCCAAGAATCTCGGGGACGCTACGAGCAGTACTTC. Its protein is CASSQESRGRYEQYF.

The V and J genes are TRBV7-3 and TRBJ2-1, with D perhaps matching TRBD1 (6 bases). The CDR3 is made up of 15 amino acids. Trimming took off 2 bases at V and 7 bases at J, with 15 bases between the two ends. The germline CDR1 and CDR2 sequences are SGHTA and FQGTGA. CDR3 protein: CASSLLSTQGNEQFF. The CDR3 DNA follows: TGTGCCAGCAGCTTACTAAGTACACAGGGAAATGAGCAGTTCTTC.

Concerning this clone: Other DNA sequences from this sample encode an identical CDR3 as well. V is TRBV11-3 and J is TRBJ2-1; no definite D call. The CDR3 consists of 12 residues. V lost 0 bases and J lost 10, with 7 bases in between. Germline V gene lookup returns CDR1 SGHNT and CDR2 YENEEA. This chain's CDR3 is CASSLDQVEQFF. The DNA for the CDR3 is TGTGCCAGCAGCTTAGATCAGGTCGAGCAGTTCTTC.

This chain uses TRBV30 with TRBJ2-3; 11 bases align to TRBD2. This CDR3 has 14 amino acids. CDR1 and CDR2 from the germline V gene are GTSNPN and SVGIG (reference sequence). V shed 3 bases, J shed 4 bases, and the junction held 3 bases outside the gene matches. CDR3 sequence reads: CAWRLAGGPDTQYF. The CDR3 DNA is TGTGCCTGGAGATTAGCGGGGGGGCCAGATACGCAGTATTTT.

This clone showed up just a few times. The chain carries TRBV5-1 and TRBJ2-7, with TRBD2 identical over 13 bases. With V trimmed by 0 bases and J by 2 bases, 5 bases remained unmatched. This CDR3 is 17 amino acids long. Germline V CDR1 and CDR2: SGHRS, YFSETQ. This chain's CDR3 is CASSLAGLAGVTYEQYF. Here the CDR3 DNA reads TGCGCCAGCAGCTTGGCAGGACTAGCGGGAGTTACCTACGAGCAGTACTTC.

The chain has TRBV30 and TRBJ2-1; 12 nucleotides align to TRBD2. Germline assignment: CDR1 GTSNPN and CDR2 SVGIG (reference sequence). J gave up 2 bases and V 2 bases, and 4 bases lay outside the gene matches. This CDR3 region has 16 residues. The CDR3 reads CAWSIRTSGTYNEQFF. As DNA, the CDR3 is TGTGCCTGGAGTATTCGGACTAGCGGGACCTACAATGAGCAGTTCTTC.

J is TRBJ2-1 and V is TRBV27; D is possibly TRBD1 or TRBD2 (6 bases each). Germline V gene data show CDR1 as MNHEY and CDR2 as SMNVEV (reference sequence). Trimming shortened V by 5 bases and J by 0 bases, and 14 bases separated the two germline ends. This CDR3 has 16 residues. The CDR3 is CASSPSRGDSYNEQFF. CDR3 DNA: TGTGCCAGCAGTCCCTCAAGGGGGGACTCCTACAATGAGCAGTTCTTC.

The V gene is TRBV27, the J gene TRBJ2-7, with D unclear. The CDR3 runs to 13 residues. Germline-derived CDR1 and CDR2 are MNHEY and SMNVEV (reference sequence). The V end lost 2 bases, the J end lost 6 bases, and 11 bases lay between the germline ends. As DNA, the CDR3 is TGTGCCAGCAGTTTAACGGGTTATAGCGAGCAGTACTTC. This gives the protein CASSLTGYSEQYF.

The V gene is TRBV10-2, the J gene TRBJ1-1; the match to TRBD1 covers 10 bases. Germline loops: CDR1 WSHSY, CDR2 SAAADI. The CDR3 is 13 amino acids. Trimming removed 10 bases from V and 4 bases from J; junction bases left unmatched: 6. The CDR3, as DNA: TGCGCCACGGGACAGGGGATGGGCACTGAAGCTTTCTTT. Amino acid sequence: CATGQGMGTEAFF.

The chain carries TRBV29-1 and TRBJ2-1; the match to TRBD2 covers 7 bases. Germline assignment: CDR1 SQVTM and CDR2 ANQGSEA. Trimming removed 6 bases from V and 0 bases from J; junction bases left unmatched: 8. The CDR3 has 15 residues. The CDR3 region has the DNA TGCAGCGTGATCTCAGCGGGGCGCTCCTACAATGAGCAGTTCTTC. Its protein product is CSVISAGRSYNEQFF.

CDR3 nucleotide sequence: TGTGCCAGCAGTGCCATGACAGGGTATAGCTCCTACGAGCAGTACTTC. The encoded protein is CASSAMTGYSSYEQYF. The chain has TRBV6-1 and TRBJ2-7; 7 bases are a match to TRBD1. Germline V gene lookup returns CDR1 MNHNS and CDR2 SASEGT. Trimming at V came to 4 bases and at J to 0 bases, leaving 9 bases not matched to a gene. The CDR3 spans 16 residues.

The V and J genes are TRBV5-1 and TRBJ2-2; the D call may be TRBD1 or TRBD2 (5 bases each). The V and J ends lost 5 bases and 0 bases respectively, with 8 bases between them. CDR3 length: 14 amino acids. The germline V gene has CDR1 SGHRS and CDR2 YFSETQ. The CDR3 region is CASSEGSNTGELFF. DNA of the CDR3: TGCGCCAGCAGTGAGGGGTCGAACACCGGGGAGCTGTTTTTT.

This sequence joins TRBV20-1 and TRBJ1-1; D gene ambiguous. V was pared by 5 bases and J by 3 bases, with 7 bases between. Germline V lookup: CDR1 DFQATT, CDR2 SNEGSKA (reference sequence). This CDR3 has 11 residues. The CDR3 region is CSADRDTEAFF. CDR3 bases: TGCAGTGCTGATCGGGACACTGAAGCTTTCTTT.

The chain has TRBV4-1 and TRBJ2-5; TRBD2 might be the D (6 bases). TRBJ2-7 explains the end of the DNA better; the J call may be wrong. CDR3 length equals 14 residues. Germline V gene data show CDR1 as MGHRA and CDR2 as YSYEKL. CDR3 DNA sequence: TGCGCCAGCAGCCTCGTCGGGAGTCACTACGAGCAGTACTTC. Translating gives CASSLVGSHYEQYF.

CDR3: CASSAATGTGEYEQYF. The CDR3 region has the DNA TGTGCCAGCAGCGCTGCTACCGGGACAGGGGAGTACGAGCAGTACTTC. The chain links TRBV9 to TRBJ2-7; 10 nucleotides agree with TRBD1. CDR1 is SGDLS and CDR2 is YYNGEE in the germline V gene. CDR3 size: 16 residues. V was clipped by 3 bases and J by 4 bases; unmatched bases: 10. The full variable domain, completed using reference TRBV9 and TRBJ2-7, is DSGVTQTPKHLITATGQRVTLRCSPRSGDLSVYWYQQSLDQGLQFLIQYYNGEERAKGNILERFSAQQFPDLHSELNLSSLELGDSALYFCASSAATGTGEYEQYFGPGTRLTVT.

V and J are TRBV7-9 and TRBJ2-1; D uncertain. This CDR3 is built from 11 residues. Germline values: CDR1 SEHNR, CDR2 FQNEAQ (reference sequence). The V end lost 5 bases, the J end lost 2 bases, and 1 base lay between the germline ends. The CDR3 sequence is CASSAYNEQFF. The CDR3 nucleotides are TGTGCCAGCAGCGCCTACAATGAGCAGTTCTTC.